This TCR beta chain was profiled in a study of post-analysis software for immune sequencing data. Study summary: Patients had relapsing-remitting, secondary progressive or progressive-relapsing multiple sclerosis; some lacked subtype. General observations from the study: TRBV5-6, TRBV5-1 and TRBV20-1 were among 4 or 5 TRBV segments more frequent in patients than controls. Same-batch samples co-clustered strongly by F measure. Diversity measured as normalized Chao1 was significantly lower in multiple sclerosis patients than in controls.

V lost 4 bases and J lost 0; bases outside the gene matches: 14. Germline CDR1 LGHDT, CDR2 YNNKEL (reference sequence). The CDR3 contains 18 residues. This clonotype showed up just a few times. Its antigen is currently unknown. The TCR beta cDNA libraries contained unique molecular identifiers. cDNA molecules numbering roughly 0.5 million came from approximately 0.91 to 9.4 million T cells. Each CDR3 protein gets one entry after TCRdb re-called the PCR reads with MiXCR. The table shows about 400,000 distinct CDR3 sequences, with around 33% occurring only once. This sequence originates from a girl aged 10 to 17 with multiple sclerosis. The J gene is TRBJ2-7, the V gene TRBV3-1, with TRBD2 matching 8 bases. Source material: blood. CDR3 region: CASSPKGSGTRSSYEQYF. The CDR3 DNA follows: TGTGCCAGCAGCCCGAAGGGGTCCGGGACTAGAAGCTCCTACGAGCAGTACTTC.